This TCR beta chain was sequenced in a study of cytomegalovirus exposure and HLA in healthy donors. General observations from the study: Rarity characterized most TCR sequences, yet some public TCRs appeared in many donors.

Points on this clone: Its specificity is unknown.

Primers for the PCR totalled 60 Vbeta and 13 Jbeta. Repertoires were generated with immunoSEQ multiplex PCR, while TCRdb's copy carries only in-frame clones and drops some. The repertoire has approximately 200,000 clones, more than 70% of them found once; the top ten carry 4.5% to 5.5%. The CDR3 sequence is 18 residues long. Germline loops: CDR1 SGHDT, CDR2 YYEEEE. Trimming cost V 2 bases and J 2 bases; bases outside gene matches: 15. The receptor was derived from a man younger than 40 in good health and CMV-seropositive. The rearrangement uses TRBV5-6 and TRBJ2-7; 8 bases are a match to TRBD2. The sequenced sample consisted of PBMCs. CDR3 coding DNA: TGTGCCAGCAGCTTCATACTTCGGACTAGCCTGTACCCCTACGAGCAGTACTTC. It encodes CASSFILRTSLYPYEQYF.